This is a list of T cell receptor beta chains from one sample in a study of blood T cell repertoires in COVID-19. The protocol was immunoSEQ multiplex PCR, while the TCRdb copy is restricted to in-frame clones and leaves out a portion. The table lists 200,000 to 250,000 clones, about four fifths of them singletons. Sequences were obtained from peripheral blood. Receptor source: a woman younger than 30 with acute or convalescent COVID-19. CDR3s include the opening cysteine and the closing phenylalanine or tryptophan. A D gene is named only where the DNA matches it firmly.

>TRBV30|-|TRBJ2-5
CAWSPRGETQYF
TGTGCCTGGAGTCCCCGCGGAGAGACCCAGTACTTC
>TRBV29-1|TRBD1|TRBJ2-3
CSVFHTGGPDTQYF
TGCAGCGTTTTTCATACAGGGGGCCCAGATACGCAGTATTTT
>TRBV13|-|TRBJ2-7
CASSSHSPSSRTYEQYF
TGTGCCAGCAGCTCCCATAGTCCGTCTAGCAGGACCTACGAGCAGTACTTC
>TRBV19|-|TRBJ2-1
CASSIGGYYNEQFF
TGTGCCAGTAGTATAGGCGGATACTACAATGAGCAGTTCTTC
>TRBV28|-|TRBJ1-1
CASYFADHRENTEAFF
TGTGCCAGCTATTTTGCCGACCACAGGGAGAACACTGAAGCTTTCTTT
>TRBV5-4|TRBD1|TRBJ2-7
CASSPGQGAIEQYF
TGTGCCAGCAGCCCGGGACAGGGGGCTATCGAGCAGTACTTC
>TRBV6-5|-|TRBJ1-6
CASSQYNSPLHF
TGTGCCAGCAGCCAATATAATTCACCCCTCCACTTT
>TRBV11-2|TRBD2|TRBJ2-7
CASSLGLAGGYEQYF
TGTGCCAGCAGCCTGGGACTAGCGGGAGGCTACGAGCAGTACTTC
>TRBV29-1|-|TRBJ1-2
CSVGSEENGYTF
TGCAGCGTTGGTTCCGAGGAAAATGGCTACACCTTC
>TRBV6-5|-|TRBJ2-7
CASSQEAAHEQYF
TGTGCCAGCAGCCAAGAGGCGGCCCACGAGCAGTACTTC